A selection of T cell receptor beta chains follows, all from one sample in a study of Graves' ophthalmopathy and Graves' hyperthyroidism. Via MiXCR, TCRdb re-called the multiplex PCR reads, giving one row per CDR3 protein. This table has about 620,000 distinct CDR3 sequences, over 20% appearing once. What was sequenced was peripheral blood. The receptors stem from a woman in her late teens or twenties with stable Graves' hyperthyroidism. Some clones in this sample may be carry-over from other donors' samples. Both conserved end residues are part of each CDR3. Only some rows state a clone size, as once, few, many or a class for expanded clones.

clone size,J gene,V gene,CDR3 protein
many,TRBJ2-7,TRBV12-3/TRBV12-4,CASSARDRQPYEQYF
many,TRBJ2-7,TRBV6-1,CASTPRLAGSYEQYF
many,TRBJ2-7,TRBV7-8,CASRPRPADSAYEQYF
NA,TRBJ1-3,TRBV12-3/TRBV12-4,CASSLFSSGNTIYF
NA,TRBJ2-5,TRBV3-1,CASSQAGWETQYF
many,TRBJ1-1,TRBV11-2,CASSLFSVEAFF
NA,TRBJ1-1,TRBV30,CAWSSTGHTEAFF
many,TRBJ1-1,TRBV28,CASSLHRPDTEAFF
few,TRBJ1-1,TRBV11-1,CASSSGSGAFF
many,TRBJ1-5,TRBV6-5,CASSYRFRGRNQPQHF
many,TRBJ2-6,TRBV5-1,CASSLRAEGLSGANVLTF
many,TRBJ2-7,TRBV20-1,CSAHSGRGTYEQYF
few,TRBJ1-1,TRBV6-1,CASRLSAGGPLNTEAFF
many,TRBJ1-3,TRBV6-5,CASSYSKAGNTIYF
few,TRBJ2-7,TRBV6-5,CASSYLTSGSEYEQYF
NA,TRBJ2-7,TRBV5-8,CASSKTSSGSHEQYF
NA,TRBJ1-5,TRBV24-1,CATSPTGSGDQPQHF
many,TRBJ2-7,TRBV28,CAGSIWRVEQYF
few,TRBJ2-2,TRBV20-1,CSARDEWASGHTGELFF
many,TRBJ2-7,TRBV4-1,CASSQVLGRDSYEQYF
many,TRBJ1-2,TRBV7-2,CASSRTGANYGYTF
many,TRBJ1-6,TRBV12-5,CASGLGQTHSPLHF
many,TRBJ1-2,TRBV30,CAWTPWEGINYGYTF
many,TRBJ2-7,TRBV20-1,CSASRGGASYEQYF